This entry is about one T cell receptor (beta chain). Genomic DNA for unsorted samples, which was extracted with the QIAamp DNA Blood Mini kit, came from about 83 million PBMCs. Investigators spread the genomic DNA of each subset evenly over several immunoSEQ plates. Scientists sequenced DNA from unsorted PBMC on ten immunoSEQ deep assay plates. Clones were sequenced by immunoSEQ multiplex PCR, and TCRdb holds only the in-frame ones, with some missing. The table shows 400,000 to 600,000 clones, with nearly 80% occurring only once. The CDR3 consists of 15 residues. Trimming cost V 7 bases and J 1 base; bases outside gene matches: 8. The germline CDR1 and CDR2 sequences are WSHSY and SAAADI. The source of the sample is a study of shared clonotypes between healthy human individuals.

Sequencing was done on a sample of PBMCs. This sequence originates from a woman in her thirties or forties in good health. Some clones in this sample may be carry-over from other donors' samples. The rearrangement uses TRBV10-2 and TRBJ2-5; TRBD2 matches 8 bases. The chain's CDR3 is CASTPGREVQETQYF. In DNA form, the CDR3 reads TGCGCCAGCACCCCAGGGCGGGAGGTCCAAGAGACCCAGTACTTC.